This record covers a single T cell receptor (beta chain). Trimming removed 5 bases at V and 9 bases at J, with 17 bases between. The CDR3 extends over 15 amino acids. Germline V gene lookup returns CDR1 MDHEN and CDR2 SYDVKM. Original processing notes: Researchers report that nucleated cell counts were estimated from reference gene primer amplification. The protocol was immunoSEQ multiplex PCR, while the TCRdb copy is restricted to in-frame clones and leaves out a portion. The D gene and trimming were derived from the DNA, and the V and J assignments and clone size from that table. This sample has 100,000 to 130,000 clones, with 88% found just once. The sample originates from a study of blood T cell repertoires in COVID-19. Study-level information: Researchers got acute and convalescent COVID-19 samples from the United States, Italy and Spain. From T cells, B-cell-depleted T cells, or PBMCs came the material, which was cDNA or gDNA.

The sample consisted of peripheral blood. The gene calls are TRBV28 and TRBJ1-6, with D perhaps TRBD1 (6 bases). The clonotype comes from a human donor in a cohort sampled during active COVID-19. The chain's CDR3 is CASSPVAQGFSPLHF. CDR3 bases: TGTGCCAGCAGTCCGGTTGCACAGGGCTTTTCACCCCTCCACTTT.